A single sample gave rise to the 26 T cell receptor beta chains below, sequenced in a study of CD8+CD57+ T cells in acquired aplastic anemia. Genomic DNA provided the template from which TCR beta VDJ and CDR3 profiles were obtained. TCRdb re-derived calls from the reads in MiXCR, one entry per CDR3 protein. The sample lists around 250,000 distinct CDR3 sequences, roughly 82% occurring once. Sequenced patients had shown CD8+CD57+ cell expansion by flow cytometry. Sequencing input: sorted CD4+, CD8+, or CD8+CD57+ T cells (not recorded which) from PBMCs. The source is a human donor with aplastic anemia.

With respect to this clonotype: Relative to the germline gene, one junction end is altered; a read error may explain this. The chain joins TRBV15 to TRBJ2-3, with D tentatively TRBD1 (7 bases). Germline V gives CDR1 LNHNV, CDR2 YYDKDF (reference sequence). The length of the CDR3 is 15 residues. This CDR3 is CATSGGGQSTDTRYF. CDR3 bases: TGTGCCACCAGCGGAGGGGGACAGAGCACAGATACGCGGTATTTT.

A note on this clonotype: One end of the junction fails to match germline, which may point to a read error. The rearrangement uses TRBV23-1 and TRBJ1-6; possible D gene TRBD1, 5 bases. TRBV23-1 is given ORF status, its function remaining uncertain. The CDR3 is 16 residues long. CDR3 region: CASSLGEGGYKNPHYF. The DNA of the CDR3 is TGTGCCAGCAGCTTGGGGGAGGGCGGCTATAAAAACCCGCACTACTTT.

The chain uses TRBV10-3 and TRBJ1-2; D gene uncertain. V shed 2 bases and J shed 12 bases, with 16 bases lying between them. This CDR3 has 13 amino acids. Germline CDR1 ENHRY, CDR2 SYGVKD. The CDR3 reads CAISERGDAEDTF. As DNA, the CDR3 is TGTGCCATCAGTGAGAGAGGTGACGCTGAGGACACCTTC.

This sequence joins TRBV7-3 and TRBJ1-1; the D gene is possibly TRBD1 (5 bases). Germline CDR1 is SGHTA and CDR2 is FQGTGA. Trimming pared 4 bases from V and 14 bases from J, leaving 26 bases between. There are 15 residues in the CDR3. DNA of the CDR3: TGTGCCAGCAGCTCCTCTCAGGGTGGGTACACGCAGTACTTCTTT. Protein product: CASSSSQGGYTQYFF.

This clonotype was observed a single time. The junction shows a germline mismatch at one end, possibly a read error. The rearrangement joins TRBV5-1 to TRBJ2-5; 8 bases match TRBD1. The CDR3 runs to 14 residues. The germline gives CDR1 SGHRS, CDR2 YFSETQ. The CDR3 is CASSRNPGQVTQYF. CDR3 DNA sequence: TGTGCCAGCAGCCGTAACCCGGGACAGGTGACCCAGTACTTC.

This clonotype appeared once. The chain links TRBV11-3 to TRBJ2-5; 11 bases match TRBD2. In germline, CDR1 is SGHNT, CDR2 YENEEA. CDR3 length equals 12 residues. V lost 11 bases and J lost 9; bases outside the gene matches: 8. The CDR3 protein is CAGILAGGPQYF. In DNA form, the CDR3 reads TGTGCCGGCATCTTAGCGGGAGGGCCCCAGTACTTC.

A note on this clonotype: The conserved phenylalanine or tryptophan normally closing the CDR3 is absent here, so this likely arose from a read error. Because the CDR3's place on the DNA is in doubt, the DNA is left out and the CDR3 is given as listed by TCRdb. This chain connects TRBV15 to TRBJ1-2. The germline CDR1 and CDR2 sequences are LNHNV and YYDKDF (reference sequence). The CDR3 is made up of 16 amino acids, end residues included. CDR3 loop: CASSRGSSQEAQGFTL.

The V gene is TRBV11-1, the J gene TRBJ2-5; D is uncertain. V was trimmed by 3 bases and J by 3 bases, leaving 11 bases between them. The CDR3 runs to 14 residues. Germline assignment: CDR1 SGHAT and CDR2 FQDESV (reference sequence). The CDR3 is CASSFHRDEETQYF. Written as DNA, the CDR3 is TGTGCCAGCAGCTTTCACAGAGACGAAGAGACCCAGTACTTC.

On this clonotype itself: One end of the junction is discordant with germline, which a read error may explain. The chain uses TRBV20-1 and TRBJ1-1, with no clear D. The CDR3 loop spans 14 amino acids. From germline, CDR1 is DFQATT and CDR2 SNEGSKA (reference sequence). Here the CDR3 reads CSVSRPAVNSEAFF. CDR3 sequence (DNA): TGCAGCGTTAGTCGACCGGCAGTGAACTCTGAAGCTTTCTTT.

The CDR3 sequence: CASRQGLAGGETQYF. The CDR3 region has the DNA TGTGCCAGCAGACAGGGACTAGCGGGTGGAGAGACCCAGTACTTC. The V gene is TRBV27, the J gene TRBJ2-5, with 12 bases that match TRBD2. Trimming at V came to 6 bases and at J to 4 bases, leaving 6 bases not matched to a gene. Germline loops: CDR1 MNHEY, CDR2 SMNVEV (reference sequence). This CDR3 spans 15 amino acids.

About this clonotype: One end of the junction varies from germline; a read error may be responsible. The chain combines TRBV15 with TRBJ2-7; D unclear. CDR1 and CDR2 from the germline V gene are LNHNV and YYDKDF (reference sequence). CDR3 length: 14 amino acids. For the CDR3, the DNA is TGTGCCAGCAGCAGAGGCAGCGAGCAATACGCCCAGTACTTC. The encoded protein is CASSRGSEQYAQYF.

The chain joins TRBV15 to TRBJ2-7; D is possibly TRBD1 (5 bases). CDR3 size: 15 residues. The V gene lost 1 base and the J gene lost 3 bases, with 13 bases spanning the gap. Germline V gene lookup returns CDR1 LNHNV and CDR2 YYDKDF (reference sequence). This CDR3 is CATSRGGWGGYEQYV. DNA of the CDR3: TGTGCCACCAGCAGAGGGGGCTGGGGCGGCTACGAGCAGTACGTC.

This chain uses TRBV7-2 with TRBJ1-1; D is uncertain. This CDR3 contains 15 residues. The V end lost 2 bases, the J end lost 13 bases, and 23 bases lay between the germline ends. Per germline, CDR1 SGHTA and CDR2 FQGNSA. In nucleotides, the CDR3 is TGTGCCAGCAGCTTAACGGGCGGTCCCGATACTCAGTATTTCTTT. Protein sequence: CASSLTGGPDTQYFF. Full variable domain (missing parts from reference TRBV7-2 and TRBJ1-1): GAGVSQSPSNKVTEKGKDVELRCDPISGHTALYWYRQSLGQGLEFLIYFQGNSAPDKSGLPSDRFSAERTGGSVSTLTIQRTQQEDSAVYLCASSLTGGPDTQYFFGQGTRLTVV.

Remarks on this clonotype: This CDR3 is missing its conserved last phenylalanine or tryptophan, likely due to a read error. No DNA is shown, since the ends of the CDR3 on it are uncertain; the CDR3 is the one TCRdb lists. The chain has TRBV2 and TRBJ1-2; the listed D gene, TRBD1, was not tested against the DNA. Looked up from germline, CDR1 is SNHLY and CDR2 is FYNNEI. The CDR3 has 15 residues if both end residues are counted. This chain's CDR3 is CASVPGGGALLYFAS.

In regard to this clonotype: A read error may account for a junction end that differs from germline. The chain employs TRBV19 and TRBJ2-5, with 8 bases identical to TRBD1. Germline V lookup: CDR1 LNHDA, CDR2 SQIVND (reference sequence). The CDR3 consists of 15 residues. The chain's CDR3 is CASSWTGTWGKTQYF. As DNA, the CDR3 is TGTGCCAGTAGTTGGACAGGGACTTGGGGCAAGACGCAGTACTTC.

The J gene is TRBJ1-5, the V gene TRBV19; D possibly corresponds to TRBD1 (5 bases). CDR1 and CDR2 (germline): LNHDA, SQIVND (reference sequence). The V gene lost 4 bases and the J gene lost 2 bases, with 6 bases spanning the gap. The CDR3 covers 13 residues. The CDR3 bases are TGTGCCAGTAGTAGGGACGGCAATCAGCCCCAGCATTTT. Translation gives CASSRDGNQPQHF.

The CDR3 coding sequence is TGTGCCAGCAGCTTAGCGGGGGTCCCCTCTGGGGCCAACGTCCTGACTTTC. Its translation is CASSLAGVPSGANVLTF. This chain uses TRBV7-8 with TRBJ2-6; D may correspond to TRBD1 or TRBD2 (5 bases each). The CDR3 is 17 amino acids. V gave up 0 bases and J gave up 0 bases, with 9 bases separating them. Germline lookup yields CDR1 SGHVS and CDR2 FQNEAQ.

This clonotype has a single count. This rearrangement joins TRBV13 to TRBJ1-2; a weak D match, TRBD1 (6 bases). The CDR3 length is 14 residues. The germline CDR1 and CDR2 sequences are PRHDT and FYEKMQ (reference sequence). With 4 bases removed from V and 8 bases from J, the gap between germline ends came to 17 bases. In nucleotides, the CDR3 is TGTGCCAGCAGCTCATACGTCAGGGGCAGCGGCTACACCTTC. Protein sequence: CASSSYVRGSGYTF.

In regard to this clonotype: Here the CDR3 omits its conserved ending phenylalanine or tryptophan, so a read error is the likely source. The DNA is omitted, as the CDR3 cannot be located on it reliably, and the CDR3 follows TCRdb's listing. The chain joins TRBV7-2 to TRBJ1-5; TRBD1, the table's D call, was not compared with the DNA. Germline loops: CDR1 SGHTA, CDR2 FQGNSA. The CDR3 is 13 residues long, ends included. The CDR3 sequence is CASSLTGGPDHHY.

V and J are TRBV2 and TRBJ2-7; D could derive from TRBD1 or TRBD2 (5 bases each). The CDR3 runs 13 residues. Germline CDR1 reads SNHLY; CDR2 reads FYNNEI. V lost 8 bases, J lost 2 bases, and 13 bases lay in between. The CDR3: CASGDGITYEQYF. CDR3 bases: TGTGCCAGCGGGGACGGGATCACCTACGAGCAGTACTTC.

About this clonotype itself: A much larger clone sits a single nucleotide away, making a read error possible. Likely a read error: the CDR3 ends without its conserved phenylalanine or tryptophan. This chain joins TRBV7-3 and TRBJ2-5, with D hard to call. V was cut by 3 bases and J by 5 bases, with 7 bases left in between. This CDR3 has 12 residues. Germline V gene sequence: CDR1 SGHTA, CDR2 FQGTGA. CDR3 protein: CASSLARETQYY. Here the CDR3 DNA reads TGTGCCAGCAGCTTGGCTAGGGAGACCCAGTACTAC.

In this sample, this clonotype turned up once. This likely comes from a read error, as the CDR3 has no conserved phenylalanine or tryptophan at its end. The DNA is left out, because the CDR3 cannot be placed on it with certainty; the CDR3 is given as TCRdb lists it. This rearrangement joins TRBV2 to TRBJ1-6; TRBD1 reflects the table's D call only, with no check against the DNA. Germline CDR1 SNHLY, CDR2 FYNNEI. The CDR3 extends over 16 residues, inclusive of both ends. This CDR3 reads CASGDGGTSNHYFGQG.

As concerns this clonotype: It is likely a read error, because the conserved phenylalanine at the end of the CDR3 is missing. The DNA is left out, because the CDR3 cannot be placed on it with certainty; the CDR3 is given as TCRdb lists it. The V gene is TRBV7-2, the J gene TRBJ2-3. The CDR3 totals 11 residues, both ends included. CDR1 is SGHTA, CDR2 FQGNSA, per germline. The CDR3 is CASSSTGTADY.

On this clonotype: Without the conserved terminal phenylalanine or tryptophan, this CDR3 likely stems from a read error. Because the CDR3's place on the DNA is in doubt, the DNA is left out and the CDR3 is given as listed by TCRdb. V and J are TRBV7-9 and TRBJ2-3; the DNA was not used to check the table's D call, TRBD1. In germline, CDR1 is SEHNR, CDR2 FQNEAQ (reference sequence). The CDR3 has 13 residues if both end residues are counted. The CDR3 is CASGDGGSYRPNV.

V gene TRBV11-2 combines with J gene TRBJ2-3, with 13 positions matching TRBD2. The V gene end was trimmed by 5 bases and the J gene end by 7 bases; junction bases not matched to a gene: 6. The germline V gene encodes CDR1 SGHAT and CDR2 FQNNGV. The CDR3 covers 15 residues. The CDR3 nucleotides are TGTGCCAGCAGCCCACTAGCGGGGGGGCCTTATACGCAGTATTTT. Its translation is CASSPLAGGPYTQYF.

This clonotype was recorded many times. The rearrangement uses TRBV6-5 and TRBJ2-2; tentatively, D is TRBD2 (6 bases). There are 14 residues in the CDR3. The germline V and J ends were trimmed by 4 bases and 9 bases, with 15 bases remaining between them. CDR1 MNHEY and CDR2 SVGAGI come from the germline V gene. The CDR3 DNA sequence: TGTGCCAGCAGTTTACGACTAGATCCCCGGGAGCTGTTTTTT. It is translated as CASSLRLDPRELFF.